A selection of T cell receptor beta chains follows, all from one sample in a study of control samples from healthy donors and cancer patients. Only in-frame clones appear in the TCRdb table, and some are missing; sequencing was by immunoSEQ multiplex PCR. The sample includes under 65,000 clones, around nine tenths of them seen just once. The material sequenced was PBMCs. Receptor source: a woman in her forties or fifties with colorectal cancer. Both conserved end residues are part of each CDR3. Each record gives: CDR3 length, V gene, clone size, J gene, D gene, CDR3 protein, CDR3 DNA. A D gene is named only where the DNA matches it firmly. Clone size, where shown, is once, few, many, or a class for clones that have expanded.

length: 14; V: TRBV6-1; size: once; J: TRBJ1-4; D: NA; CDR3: CASSEGGSNEKLFF; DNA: TGTGCCAGCAGTGAGGGGGGCTCTAATGAAAAACTGTTTTTT
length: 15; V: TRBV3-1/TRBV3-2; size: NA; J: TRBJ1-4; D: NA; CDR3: CASSQRTGGNEKLFF; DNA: TGTGCCAGCAGCCAAAGGACGGGGGGGAATGAAAAACTGTTTTTT
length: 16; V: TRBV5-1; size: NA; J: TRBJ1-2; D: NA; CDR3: CASSLEGGRSNYGYTF; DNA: TGCGCCAGCAGCTTGGAAGGGGGGCGTTCGAACTATGGCTACACCTTC
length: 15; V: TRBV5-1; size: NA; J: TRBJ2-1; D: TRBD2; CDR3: CASSLQSGGNNEQFF; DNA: TGCGCCAGCAGCTTGCAAAGCGGGGGGAACAATGAGCAGTTCTTC
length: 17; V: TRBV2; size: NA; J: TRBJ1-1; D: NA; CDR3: CASSEAVPGAGRTEAFF; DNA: TGTGCCAGCAGTGAAGCCGTCCCGGGGGCAGGGCGAACTGAAGCTTTCTTT
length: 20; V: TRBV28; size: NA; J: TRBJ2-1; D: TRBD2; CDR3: CASPPSGTSGRAMVGNEQFF; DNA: TGTGCCAGCCCCCCTTCCGGGACTAGCGGGAGGGCCATGGTTGGCAATGAGCAGTTCTTC
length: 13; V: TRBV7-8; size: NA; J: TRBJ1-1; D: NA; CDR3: CASSPEGDTEAFF; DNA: TGTGCCAGCAGCCCTGAGGGGGACACTGAAGCTTTCTTT
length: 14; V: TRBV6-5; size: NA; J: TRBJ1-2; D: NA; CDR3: CASSDPGRMYGYTF; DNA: TGTGCCAGCAGCGATCCCGGCAGGATGTATGGCTACACCTTC
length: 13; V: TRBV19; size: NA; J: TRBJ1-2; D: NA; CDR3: CASSIDRAYGYTF; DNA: TGTGCCAGTAGTATTGACAGAGCCTATGGCTACACCTTC
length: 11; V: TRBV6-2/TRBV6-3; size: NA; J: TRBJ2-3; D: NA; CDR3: CATSLINTQYF; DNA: TGTGCCACCAGCTTGATTAATACGCAGTATTTT
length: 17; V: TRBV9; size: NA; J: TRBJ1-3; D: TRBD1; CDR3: CASSVGGQGASGNTIYF; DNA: TGTGCCAGCAGCGTAGGGGGACAGGGGGCGTCAGGAAACACCATATATTTT
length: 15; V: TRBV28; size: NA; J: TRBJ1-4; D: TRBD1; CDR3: CASSLQGDPWGKLFF; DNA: TGTGCCAGCAGTTTACAGGGGGACCCCTGGGGAAAACTGTTTTTT
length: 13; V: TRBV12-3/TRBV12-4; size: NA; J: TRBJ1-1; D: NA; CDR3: CASSLGGHTEAFF; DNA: TGTGCCAGCAGCCTTGGGGGGCACACTGAAGCTTTCTTT
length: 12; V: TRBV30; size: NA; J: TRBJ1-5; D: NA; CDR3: CAWSEVGLPQHF; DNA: TGTGCCTGGAGTGAGGTCGGTCTGCCCCAGCATTTT
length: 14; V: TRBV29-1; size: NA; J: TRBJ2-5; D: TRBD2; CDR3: CSRRGGSNQETQYF; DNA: TGCAGCCGGCGGGGAGGGTCGAACCAAGAGACCCAGTACTTC
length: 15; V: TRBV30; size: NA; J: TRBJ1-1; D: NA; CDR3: CAWRYEDRMNTEAFF; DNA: TGTGCCTGGAGGTACGAGGACAGAATGAACACTGAAGCTTTCTTT
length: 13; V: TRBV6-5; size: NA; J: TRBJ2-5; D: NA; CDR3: CASGNLGGETQYF; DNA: TGTGCCAGCGGGAACCTTGGGGGCGAGACCCAGTACTTC
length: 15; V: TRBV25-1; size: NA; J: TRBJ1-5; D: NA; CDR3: CASSENEEINQPQHF; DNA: TGTGCCAGCAGTGAAAACGAGGAGATCAATCAGCCCCAGCATTTT
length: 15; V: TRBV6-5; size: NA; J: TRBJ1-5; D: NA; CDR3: CASSYQPGSNQPQHF; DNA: TGTGCCAGCAGTTACCAGCCTGGGAGCAATCAGCCCCAGCATTTT
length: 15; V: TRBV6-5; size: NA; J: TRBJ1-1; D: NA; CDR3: CASSYYGGGGTEAFF; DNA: TGTGCCAGCAGTTACTATGGGGGAGGCGGCACTGAAGCTTTCTTT
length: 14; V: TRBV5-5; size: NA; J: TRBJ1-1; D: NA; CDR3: CASSHTPRDTEAFF; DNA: TGTGCCAGCAGCCATACCCCCCGGGACACTGAAGCTTTCTTT
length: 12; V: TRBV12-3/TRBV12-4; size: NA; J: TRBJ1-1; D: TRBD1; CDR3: CASSTGGTEAFF; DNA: TGTGCCAGTTCTACAGGGGGCACTGAAGCTTTCTTT
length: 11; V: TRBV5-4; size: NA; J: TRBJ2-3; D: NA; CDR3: CASSRGDTQYF; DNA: TGTGCCAGCAGCCGTGGGGATACGCAGTATTTT
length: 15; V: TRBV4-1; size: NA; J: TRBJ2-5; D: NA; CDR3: CASSQPDREVETQYF; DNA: TGCGCCAGCAGCCAACCAGACAGGGAGGTGGAGACCCAGTACTTC
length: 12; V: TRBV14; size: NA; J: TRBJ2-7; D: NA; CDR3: CASSYRVYEQYF; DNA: TGTGCCAGCAGCTACAGGGTTTACGAGCAGTACTTC
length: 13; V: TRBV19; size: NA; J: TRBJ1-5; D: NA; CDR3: CASSPQGYQPQHF; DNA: TGTGCCAGTAGTCCTCAGGGGTATCAGCCCCAGCATTTT
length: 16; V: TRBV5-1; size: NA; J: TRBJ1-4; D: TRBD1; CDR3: CASSLGTGTGREKLFF; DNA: TGCGCCAGCAGCTTGGGGACCGGGACAGGGCGGGAAAAACTGTTTTTT
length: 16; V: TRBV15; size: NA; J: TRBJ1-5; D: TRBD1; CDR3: CATSRGRQGLGQPQHF; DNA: TGTGCCACCAGCAGAGGTCGACAGGGTTTGGGCCAGCCCCAGCATTTT
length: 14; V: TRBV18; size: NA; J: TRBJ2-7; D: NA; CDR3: CASSRSGTSYEQYF; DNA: TGTGCCAGCTCGCGCTCCGGGACCTCCTACGAGCAGTACTTC
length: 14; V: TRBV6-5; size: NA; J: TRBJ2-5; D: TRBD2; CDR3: CVGGGRADSETQYF; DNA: TGTGTGGGGGGCGGGAGGGCCGATTCAGAGACCCAGTACTTC
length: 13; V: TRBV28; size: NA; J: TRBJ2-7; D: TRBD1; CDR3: CASRAGGQVWQYF; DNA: TGTGCCAGCAGGGCTGGGGGACAGGTTTGGCAGTACTTC